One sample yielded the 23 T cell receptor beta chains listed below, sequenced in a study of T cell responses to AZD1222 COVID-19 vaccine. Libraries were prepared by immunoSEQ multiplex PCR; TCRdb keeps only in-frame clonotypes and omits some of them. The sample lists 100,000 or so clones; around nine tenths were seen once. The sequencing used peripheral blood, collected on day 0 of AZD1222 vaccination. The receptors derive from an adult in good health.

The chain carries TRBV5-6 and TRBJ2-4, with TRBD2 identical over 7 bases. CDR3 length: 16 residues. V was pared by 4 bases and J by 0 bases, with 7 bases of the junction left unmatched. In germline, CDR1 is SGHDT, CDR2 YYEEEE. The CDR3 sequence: CASSELAALAKNIQYF. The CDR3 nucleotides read TGTGCCAGCAGCGAGCTAGCGGCCCTAGCCAAAAACATTCAGTACTTC.

The CDR3 spells CASSQRGKNQPQHF. The CDR3 DNA is TGTGCCAGTAGTCAAAGGGGGAAAAATCAGCCCCAGCATTTT. V usage is TRBV19 and J usage is TRBJ1-5; weak D call: TRBD1 (6 bases). Germline V lookup: CDR1 LNHDA, CDR2 SQIVND (reference sequence). CDR3 length: 14 residues. Trimming stripped 5 bases from V and 4 bases from J, with 12 bases between.

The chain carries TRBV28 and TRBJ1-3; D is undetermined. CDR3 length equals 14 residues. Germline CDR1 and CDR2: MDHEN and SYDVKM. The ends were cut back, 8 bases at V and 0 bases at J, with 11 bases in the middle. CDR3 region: CASQRSDSGNTIYF. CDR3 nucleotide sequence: TGTGCCAGCCAGCGGAGCGACTCTGGAAACACCATATATTTT.

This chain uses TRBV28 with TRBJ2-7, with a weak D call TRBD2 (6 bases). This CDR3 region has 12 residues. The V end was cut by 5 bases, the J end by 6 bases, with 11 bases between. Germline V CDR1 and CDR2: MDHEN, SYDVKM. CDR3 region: CASSTLTSEQYF. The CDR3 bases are TGTGCCAGCAGTACTTTGACTAGCGAGCAGTACTTC.

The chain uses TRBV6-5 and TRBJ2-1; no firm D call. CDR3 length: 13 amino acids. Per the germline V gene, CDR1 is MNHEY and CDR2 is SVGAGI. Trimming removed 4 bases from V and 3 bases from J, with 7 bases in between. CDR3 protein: CASSSPLYNEQFF. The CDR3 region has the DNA TGTGCCAGCAGTTCCCCTCTCTACAATGAGCAGTTCTTC.

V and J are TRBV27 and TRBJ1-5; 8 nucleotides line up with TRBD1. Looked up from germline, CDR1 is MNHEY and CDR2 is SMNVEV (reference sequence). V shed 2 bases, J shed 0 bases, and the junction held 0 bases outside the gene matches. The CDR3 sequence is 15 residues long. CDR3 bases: TGTGCCAGCAGTTTAGACAGGGGTAGCAATCAGCCCCAGCATTTT. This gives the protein CASSLDRGSNQPQHF.

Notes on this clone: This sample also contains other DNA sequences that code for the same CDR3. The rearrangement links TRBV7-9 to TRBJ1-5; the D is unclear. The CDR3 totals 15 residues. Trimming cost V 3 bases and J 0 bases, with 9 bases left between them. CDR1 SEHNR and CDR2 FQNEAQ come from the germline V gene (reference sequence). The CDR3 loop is CASSFGGNSNQPQHF. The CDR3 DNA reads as TGTGCCAGCAGCTTCGGCGGTAATAGCAATCAGCCCCAGCATTTT.

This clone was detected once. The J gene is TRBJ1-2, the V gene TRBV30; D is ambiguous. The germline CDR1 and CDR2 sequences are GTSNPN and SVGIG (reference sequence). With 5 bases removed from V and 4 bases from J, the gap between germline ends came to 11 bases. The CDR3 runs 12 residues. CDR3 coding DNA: TGTGCCTGGGACCAGGCACGCTATGGCTACACCTTC. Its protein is CAWDQARYGYTF.

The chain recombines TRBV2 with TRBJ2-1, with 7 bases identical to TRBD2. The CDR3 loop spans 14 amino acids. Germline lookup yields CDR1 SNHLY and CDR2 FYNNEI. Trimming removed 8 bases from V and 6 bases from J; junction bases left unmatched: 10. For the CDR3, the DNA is TGTGCCAGCCGCCCTAGCGGACCGTCCAATGAGCAGTTCTTC. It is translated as CASRPSGPSNEQFF.

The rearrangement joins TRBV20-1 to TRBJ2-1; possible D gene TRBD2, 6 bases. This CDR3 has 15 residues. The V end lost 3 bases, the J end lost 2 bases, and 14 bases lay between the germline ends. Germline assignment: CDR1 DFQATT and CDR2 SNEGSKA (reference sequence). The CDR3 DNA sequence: TGCAGTGCTAGTCCATTGGGGGGAGCCTACAATGAGCAGTTCTTC. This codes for CSASPLGGAYNEQFF.

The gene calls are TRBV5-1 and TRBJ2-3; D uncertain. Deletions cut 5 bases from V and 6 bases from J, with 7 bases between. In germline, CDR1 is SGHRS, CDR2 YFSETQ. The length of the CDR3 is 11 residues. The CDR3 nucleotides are TGCGCCAGCAGAATAGGGGATACGCAGTATTTT. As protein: CASRIGDTQYF. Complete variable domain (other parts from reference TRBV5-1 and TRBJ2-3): KAGVTQTPRYLIKTRGQQVTLSCSPISGHRSVSWYQQTPGQGLQFLFEYFSETQRNKGNFPGRFSGRQFSNSRSEMNVSTLELGDSALYLCASRIGDTQYFGPGTRLTVL.

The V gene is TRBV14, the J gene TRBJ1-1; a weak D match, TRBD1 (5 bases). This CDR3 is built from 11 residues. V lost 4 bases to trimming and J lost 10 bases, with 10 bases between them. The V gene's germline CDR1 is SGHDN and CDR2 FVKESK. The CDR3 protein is CASSLRDVAFF. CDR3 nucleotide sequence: TGTGCCAGCAGCCTCCGGGACGTAGCTTTCTTT.

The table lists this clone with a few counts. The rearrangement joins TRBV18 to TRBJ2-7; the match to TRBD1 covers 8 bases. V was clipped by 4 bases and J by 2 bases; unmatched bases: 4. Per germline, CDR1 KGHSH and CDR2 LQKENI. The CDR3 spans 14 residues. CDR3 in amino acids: CASSQGQAAYEQYF. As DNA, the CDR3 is TGTGCCAGCTCACAGGGACAGGCCGCCTACGAGCAGTACTTC.

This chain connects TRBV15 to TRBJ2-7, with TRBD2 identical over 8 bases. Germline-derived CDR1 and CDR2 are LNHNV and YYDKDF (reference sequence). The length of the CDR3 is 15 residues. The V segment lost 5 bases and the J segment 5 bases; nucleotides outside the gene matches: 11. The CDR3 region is CATSRPSGSRDEQYF. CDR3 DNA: TGTGCCACCAGCCGCCCCAGCGGGAGTAGGGACGAGCAGTACTTC.

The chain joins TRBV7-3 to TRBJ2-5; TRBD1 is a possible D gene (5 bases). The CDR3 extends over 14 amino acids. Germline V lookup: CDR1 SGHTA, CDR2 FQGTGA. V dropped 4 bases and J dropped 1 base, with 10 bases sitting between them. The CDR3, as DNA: TGTGCCAGCAGCTCTAGGACATTCCAAGAGACCCAGTACTTC. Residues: CASSSRTFQETQYF.

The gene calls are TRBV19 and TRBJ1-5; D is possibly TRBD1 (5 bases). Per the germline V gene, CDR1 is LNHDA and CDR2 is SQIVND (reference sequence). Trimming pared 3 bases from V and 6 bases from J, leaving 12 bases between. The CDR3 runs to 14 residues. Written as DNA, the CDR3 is TGTGCCAGTAGTATTAGGAGGGGTGGTCAGCCCCAGCATTTT. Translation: CASSIRRGGQPQHF. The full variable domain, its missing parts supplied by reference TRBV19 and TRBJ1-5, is DGGITQSPKYLFRKEGQNVTLSCEQNLNHDAMYWYRQDPGQGLRLIYYSQIVNDFQKGDIAEGYSVSREKKESFPLTVTSAQKNPTAFYLCASSIRRGGQPQHFGDGTRLSIL.

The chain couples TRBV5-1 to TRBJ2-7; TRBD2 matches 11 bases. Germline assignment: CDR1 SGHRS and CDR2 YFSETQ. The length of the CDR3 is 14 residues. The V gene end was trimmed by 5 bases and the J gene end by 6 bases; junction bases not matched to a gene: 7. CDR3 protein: CASRRLAGLVEQYF. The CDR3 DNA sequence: TGCGCCAGCAGAAGACTAGCGGGATTAGTCGAGCAGTACTTC.

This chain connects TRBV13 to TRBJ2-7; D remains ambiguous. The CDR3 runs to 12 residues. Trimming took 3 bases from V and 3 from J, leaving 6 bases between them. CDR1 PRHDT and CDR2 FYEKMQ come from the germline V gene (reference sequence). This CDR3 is CASSFRFYEQYF. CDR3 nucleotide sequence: TGTGCCAGCAGCTTTCGGTTCTACGAGCAGTACTTC.

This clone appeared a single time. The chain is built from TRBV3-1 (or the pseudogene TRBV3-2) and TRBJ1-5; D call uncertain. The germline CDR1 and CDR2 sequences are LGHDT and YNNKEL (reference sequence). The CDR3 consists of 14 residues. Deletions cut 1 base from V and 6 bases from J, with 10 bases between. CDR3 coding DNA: TGTGCCAGCAGCCAAGGTGCGGGATCTCAGCCCCAGCATTTT. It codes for CASSQGAGSQPQHF.

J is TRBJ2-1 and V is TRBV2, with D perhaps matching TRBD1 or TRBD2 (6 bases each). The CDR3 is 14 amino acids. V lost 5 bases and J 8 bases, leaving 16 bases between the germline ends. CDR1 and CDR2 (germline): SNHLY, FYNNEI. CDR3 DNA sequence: TGTGCCAGCAGTATGGGGACACGGAGGGATGAGCAGTTCTTC. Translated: CASSMGTRRDEQFF.

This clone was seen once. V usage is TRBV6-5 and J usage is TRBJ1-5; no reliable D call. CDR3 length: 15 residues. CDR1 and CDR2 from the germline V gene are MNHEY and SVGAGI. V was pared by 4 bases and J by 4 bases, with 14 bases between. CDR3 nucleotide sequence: TGTGCCAGCAGTTTGGTCCCTGGGGTGAATCAGCCCCAGCATTTT. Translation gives CASSLVPGVNQPQHF.

This CDR3 reads CARTQGERESNEQFF. The CDR3 DNA is TGTGCCAGAACCCAGGGGGAGCGGGAGAGCAATGAGCAGTTCTTC. The genes are TRBV5-3 and TRBJ2-1, with D possibly matching TRBD2 (8 bases). TRBV5-3 is filed as an ORF, its function uncertain. The length of the CDR3 is 15 residues. The germline V and J ends were trimmed by 6 bases and 6 bases, with 19 bases remaining between them.

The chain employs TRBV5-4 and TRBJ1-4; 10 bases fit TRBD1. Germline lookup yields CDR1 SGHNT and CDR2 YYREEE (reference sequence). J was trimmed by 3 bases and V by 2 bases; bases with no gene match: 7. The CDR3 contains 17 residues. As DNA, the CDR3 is TGTGCCAGCAGCTTTACCGGGACAGGGGTGTCTAATGAAAAACTGTTTTTT. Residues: CASSFTGTGVSNEKLFF.